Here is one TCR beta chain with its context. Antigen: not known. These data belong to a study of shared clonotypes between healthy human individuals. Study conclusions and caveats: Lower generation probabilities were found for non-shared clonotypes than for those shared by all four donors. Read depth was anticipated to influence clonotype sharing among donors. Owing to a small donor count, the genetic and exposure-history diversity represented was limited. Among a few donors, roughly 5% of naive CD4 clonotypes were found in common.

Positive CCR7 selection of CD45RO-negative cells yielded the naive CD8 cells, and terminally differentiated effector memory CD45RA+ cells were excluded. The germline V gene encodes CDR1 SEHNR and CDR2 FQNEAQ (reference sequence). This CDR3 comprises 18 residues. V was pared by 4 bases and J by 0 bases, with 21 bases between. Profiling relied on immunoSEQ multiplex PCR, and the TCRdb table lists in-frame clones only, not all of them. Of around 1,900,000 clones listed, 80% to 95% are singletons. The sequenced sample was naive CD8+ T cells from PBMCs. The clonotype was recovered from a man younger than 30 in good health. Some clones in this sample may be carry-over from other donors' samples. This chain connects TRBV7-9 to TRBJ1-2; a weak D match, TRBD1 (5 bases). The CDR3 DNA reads TGTGCCAGCAGCTCTCCCCGAATGACAGATCAAGCTAACTATGGCTACACCTTC. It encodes CASSSPRMTDQANYGYTF.